The 14 T cell receptor beta chains below all came from one sample that was sequenced in a study of blood T cell repertoires in COVID-19. Produced via immunoSEQ multiplex PCR; TCRdb's table is partial and in-frame only. The table records 250,000 to 350,000 clones, around 87% of them present only once. Sequenced material: peripheral blood. All receptors derive from a woman between 25 and 40 years old who had recovered from COVID-19.

This clone occurred once. Additional DNA sequences in this sample encode the identical CDR3. The chain combines TRBV12-3 or TRBV12-4 with TRBJ1-2, with 7 positions matching TRBD1. The CDR3 is made up of 12 amino acids. J lost 4 bases, V lost 5 bases, and 1 base had no gene match. Here the CDR3 reads CASSRDSYGYTF. The CDR3 DNA reads as TGTGCCAGCAGTCGGGACAGCTATGGCTACACCTTC.

This rearrangement joins TRBV3-1 (or the pseudogene TRBV3-2) to TRBJ2-2; D may be TRBD2 (6 bases). The CDR3 has 16 residues. Germline lookup yields CDR1 LGHDT and CDR2 YNNKEL (reference sequence). Between the trimmed V and J ends, which lost 0 bases and 1 base, there was a span of 9 bases. The CDR3 spells CASSQEWRGNTGELFF. CDR3 in DNA: TGTGCCAGCAGCCAAGAGTGGCGGGGGAACACCGGGGAGCTGTTTTTT.

The chain has TRBV7-2 and TRBJ2-5; TRBD2 matches 9 bases. Germline V gene lookup returns CDR1 SGHTA and CDR2 FQGNSA. The V segment lost 5 bases and the J segment 4 bases; nucleotides outside the gene matches: 5. The CDR3 is 14 amino acids. The CDR3: CASSLSGSSETQYF. CDR3 DNA sequence: TGTGCCAGCAGCCTTAGCGGGAGCTCAGAGACCCAGTACTTC.

The gene calls are TRBV5-6 and TRBJ1-1; 9 bases align to TRBD1. With 0 bases clipped from V and 11 bases from J, the junction kept 5 bases outside the gene matches. Germline V gene data show CDR1 as SGHDT and CDR2 as YYEEEE. This CDR3 is built from 13 residues. CDR3 nucleotide sequence: TGTGCCAGCAGCTTGGACAGGGGGCAATGGGCTTTCTTT. Encoded protein: CASSLDRGQWAFF. The complete variable domain, with remaining parts taken from reference TRBV5-6 and TRBJ1-1, reads DAGVTQSPTHLIKTRGQQVTLRCSPKSGHDTVSWYQQALGQGPQFIFQYYEEEERQRGNFPDRFSGHQFPNYSSELNVNALLLGDSALYLCASSLDRGQWAFFGQGTRLTVV.

This clone has just one count. The chain employs TRBV27 and TRBJ2-7, with TRBD1 identical over 8 bases. V gave up 6 bases and J gave up 5 bases; unmatched junction bases: 12. This CDR3 is built from 15 residues. Germline loops: CDR1 MNHEY, CDR2 SMNVEV (reference sequence). This CDR3 is CASSNRDRLRNEQYF. The CDR3 nucleotides are TGTGCCAGCAGCAACCGGGACAGGTTAAGGAACGAGCAGTACTTC.

V usage is TRBV6-5 and J usage is TRBJ1-6, with 7 bases that match TRBD1. The junction had 2 bases not matched to a gene; V was cut back by 3 bases and J by 3 bases. This CDR3 is built from 15 residues. CDR1 is MNHEY and CDR2 is SVGAGI in the germline V gene. CDR3 loop: CASSYSGGYNSPLHF. CDR3 in DNA: TGTGCCAGCAGTTATTCAGGGGGCTATAATTCACCCCTCCACTTT.

CDR3 DNA: TGTGCCAGCAGCTTGACCCCAGGGTCCGGAAACACCATATATTTT. Its protein product is CASSLTPGSGNTIYF. This chain uses TRBV5-5 with TRBJ1-3; weak D call: TRBD1 (5 bases). The CDR3 is made up of 15 amino acids. V was pared by 1 base and J by 4 bases, with 12 bases between. Germline CDR1 reads SGHKS; CDR2 reads YYEKEE (reference sequence).

This chain uses TRBV7-9 with TRBJ2-1; TRBD2 aligns across 7 bases. The CDR3 spans 15 residues. Losses at the gene ends were 8 bases for V and 4 bases for J; bases not matched to a gene: 11. The germline V gene has CDR1 SEHNR and CDR2 FQNEAQ (reference sequence). The chain's CDR3 is CASVGSGGVYNEQFF. In DNA, the CDR3 is TGTGCCAGCGTAGGGAGTGGGGGGGTATACAATGAGCAGTTCTTC.

For this clone: This specimen includes other DNA sequences encoding the same CDR3. V usage is TRBV28 and J usage is TRBJ2-7; 7 nucleotides agree with TRBD1. The length of the CDR3 is 14 residues. The V and J ends lost 3 bases and 1 base, in that order; junction bases with no gene match: 3. CDR1 and CDR2 (germline): MDHEN, SYDVKM. The CDR3 bases are TGTGCCAGCAGTTTTGGGACAGTTTCCTACGAGCAGTACTTC. Protein: CASSFGTVSYEQYF.

The V call is TRBV19, the J call TRBJ2-7; the D gene is possibly TRBD1 (5 bases). This CDR3 is built from 14 residues. Trimming took off 5 bases at V and 3 bases at J, with 14 bases between the two ends. Germline loops: CDR1 LNHDA, CDR2 SQIVND (reference sequence). This chain's CDR3 is CASSPLGQLYEQYF. The CDR3 bases are TGTGCCAGTAGTCCGCTGGGGCAGCTCTACGAGCAGTACTTC.

This clone turned up a few times. V usage is TRBV30 and J usage is TRBJ1-1; D unclear. The V end was cut by 2 bases, the J end by 1 base, with 8 bases between. This CDR3 is built from 13 residues. CDR1 is GTSNPN and CDR2 is SVGIG in the germline V gene (reference sequence). CDR3 region: CAWSTFANTEAFF. The CDR3 nucleotides read TGTGCCTGGAGTACTTTCGCGAACACTGAAGCTTTCTTT.

The chain couples TRBV18 to TRBJ2-3, with 12 bases identical to TRBD1. There are 17 residues in the CDR3. CDR1 is KGHSH, CDR2 LQKENI, per germline. The ends lost 3 bases at V and 1 base at J; junction bases unmatched: 5. The CDR3, as DNA: TGTGCCAGCTCACCTCGCCGGGACAGGGGGCGCACAGATACGCAGTATTTT. Translated, it gives CASSPRRDRGRTDTQYF.

This clone was seen once. The chain combines TRBV5-1 with TRBJ1-5; the match to TRBD1 covers 7 bases. The CDR3 has 14 amino acids. V lost 1 base, J lost 5 bases, and 3 bases stayed unmatched. Germline values: CDR1 SGHRS, CDR2 YFSETQ. CDR3 coding DNA: TGCGCCAGCAGCTTGACCGGGACAGATCAGCCCCAGCATTTT. It specifies CASSLTGTDQPQHF.

The V and J genes are TRBV10-3 and TRBJ2-7, with D perhaps TRBD2 (6 bases). V lost 6 bases and J 0 bases, leaving 18 bases between the germline ends. The CDR3 is 16 residues long. From germline, CDR1 is ENHRY and CDR2 SYGVKD. CDR3 sequence (DNA): TGTGCCATCAGGCCAGAGGGAGCGACTAGCTCCTACGAGCAGTACTTC. It specifies CAIRPEGATSSYEQYF.